The 22 T cell receptor beta chains listed next were all sequenced from one sample in a study of OX40 agonist ivuxolimab in advanced cancers. Library preparation used the immunoSEQ multiplex PCR assay. Sourced from immuneACCESS, this table was stored by TCRdb with only in-frame sequences that have V and J called. A share of the clones is absent; for the studies checked, an unresolved V gene accounts for under half, and the remainder has no known explanation. Within this sample are roughly 26,000 clones, with 70% to 90% of them counted one time only. The leading ten clones occupy just under 20% of the sample. The material was CD4+ or CD8+ T cells sorted from blood, obtained in a trial of the OX40 agonist ivuxolimab. The receptors derive from an adult with an advanced solid tumor such as melanoma, head and neck, liver or kidney cancer.

The chain joins TRBV5-5 to TRBJ1-2, with a weak D call TRBD1 (5 bases). Trimming took 2 bases from V and 4 from J, leaving 18 bases between them. The CDR3 runs 16 residues. Germline V CDR1 and CDR2: SGHKS, YYEKEE (reference sequence). The CDR3 nucleotides read TGTGCCAGCAGCTTTGGGAGCGGGACGTTCGGCTATGGCTACACCTTC. This translates into CASSFGSGTFGYGYTF.

V gene TRBV15 combines with J gene TRBJ1-2; TRBD1 might be the D (5 bases). Trimming left V 3 bases short and J 8 bases short, with 7 bases between. The CDR3 is 11 amino acids. Germline CDR1 and CDR2: LNHNV and YYDKDF (reference sequence). In DNA form, the CDR3 reads TGTGCCACCAGCAGGGACATGGGCTACACCTTC. Translated: CATSRDMGYTF.

The chain is built from TRBV29-1 and TRBJ1-1, with D uncertain. The germline V gene has CDR1 SQVTM and CDR2 ANQGSEA. The CDR3 spans 12 residues. Trimming cost V 4 bases and J 4 bases, with 10 bases left between them. CDR3 region: CSVVARGTEAFF. The CDR3 nucleotides are TGCAGCGTTGTGGCTCGTGGCACTGAAGCTTTCTTT.

The rearrangement links TRBV4-3 to TRBJ1-5; D is unclear. The germline V and J ends were trimmed by 1 base and 0 bases, with 7 bases remaining between them. The CDR3 sequence is 15 residues long. The germline V gene encodes CDR1 LGHNA and CDR2 YSLEER. Written as DNA, the CDR3 is TGCGCCAGCAGCCAAGCCCGGGTTAGCAATCAGCCCCAGCATTTT. This codes for CASSQARVSNQPQHF.

The V call is TRBV29-1, the J call TRBJ1-2; D not certain. V lost 3 bases and J 2 bases, leaving 7 bases between the germline ends. In germline, CDR1 is SQVTM, CDR2 ANQGSEA. This CDR3 region has 12 residues. CDR3 sequence: CSVEGRNYGYTF. The CDR3 region has the DNA TGCAGCGTTGAGGGGAGGAACTATGGCTACACCTTC.

The chain has TRBV27 and TRBJ1-1; no clear D. The V end was cut by 8 bases, the J end by 7 bases, with 20 bases between. The CDR3 has 14 residues. Germline lookup yields CDR1 MNHEY and CDR2 SMNVEV (reference sequence). The CDR3 protein is CASRQAGGRVEAFF. The CDR3 nucleotides read TGTGCCAGCCGTCAAGCCGGAGGGCGGGTTGAAGCTTTCTTT.

J is TRBJ1-2 and V is TRBV29-1; unclear D gene. This CDR3 has 16 residues. V gave up 0 bases and J gave up 4 bases, with 18 bases separating them. The germline CDR1 and CDR2 sequences are SQVTM and ANQGSEA. The CDR3 loop reads CSVEDSGNKRLYGYTF. In DNA form, the CDR3 reads TGCAGCGTTGAAGATTCCGGAAACAAGAGGCTCTATGGCTACACCTTC.

This clone is labeled medium-sized. J is TRBJ1-3 and V is TRBV28; D is uncertain. Trimming took off 7 bases at V and 2 bases at J, with 12 bases between the two ends. Germline CDR1 reads MDHEN; CDR2 reads SYDVKM. The CDR3 consists of 14 residues. Here the CDR3 reads CASTFGGTGNTIYF. For the CDR3, the DNA is TGTGCCAGCACTTTTGGAGGGACTGGAAACACCATATATTTT.

The rearrangement links TRBV29-1 to TRBJ1-5, with D maybe TRBD1 (5 bases). This CDR3 region has 17 residues. Deletions cut 6 bases from V and 0 bases from J, with 21 bases between. Germline V gene lookup returns CDR1 SQVTM and CDR2 ANQGSEA. The CDR3 sequence: CSVLWGEDYYSNQPQHF. Here the CDR3 DNA reads TGCAGCGTCTTGTGGGGGGAAGACTACTATAGCAATCAGCCCCAGCATTTT.

The chain recombines TRBV4-2 with TRBJ2-1, with 13 bases that match TRBD2. CDR3 length: 17 residues. Germline-derived CDR1 and CDR2 are LGHNA and YNFKEQ. The V and J ends lost 4 bases and 8 bases, in that order; junction bases with no gene match: 11. The CDR3: CASSLLAGGTIGDEQFF. CDR3 DNA sequence: TGTGCCAGCAGCCTACTAGCGGGAGGGACGATCGGGGATGAGCAGTTCTTC.

This clone appeared a few times. The rearrangement links TRBV27 to TRBJ1-1; TRBD1 aligns across 10 bases. The germline gives CDR1 MNHEY, CDR2 SMNVEV (reference sequence). CDR3 length: 16 residues. Trimming removed 5 bases from V and 4 bases from J; junction bases left unmatched: 10. This chain's CDR3 is CASSPGQGGAGTEAFF. The DNA for the CDR3 is TGTGCCAGCAGTCCCGGACAGGGGGGAGCTGGCACTGAAGCTTTCTTT.

The genes are TRBV19 and TRBJ1-1; TRBD1 is a possible D gene (5 bases). Trimming took 3 bases from V and 3 from J, leaving 5 bases between them. The CDR3 has 12 residues. The V gene's germline CDR1 is LNHDA and CDR2 SQIVND (reference sequence). The CDR3: CASSMGHTEAFF. The CDR3 bases are TGTGCCAGTAGTATGGGGCACACTGAAGCTTTCTTT.

The V and J genes are TRBV28 and TRBJ2-1; 11 nucleotides align to TRBD2. With 7 bases clipped from V and 9 bases from J, the junction kept 8 bases outside the gene matches. CDR3 length: 14 residues. The V gene's germline CDR1 is MDHEN and CDR2 SYDVKM. This CDR3 is CASIMTSGIGEQFF. The CDR3 DNA follows: TGTGCCAGCATCATGACTAGCGGGATTGGTGAGCAGTTCTTC.

The chain carries TRBV9 and TRBJ2-1, with D possibly being TRBD1 or TRBD2 (6 bases each). The germline V gene encodes CDR1 SGDLS and CDR2 YYNGEE. The CDR3 covers 12 residues. V was pared by 3 bases and J by 14 bases, with 15 bases between. The CDR3 bases are TGTGCCAGCAGCGGCCAGGGGCGGGGCAAGTTCTTC. Protein product: CASSGQGRGKFF.

This chain uses TRBV29-1 with TRBJ2-7, with D perhaps matching TRBD1 or TRBD2 (5 bases each). The CDR3 covers 14 residues. The V end was cut by 1 base, the J end by 0 bases, with 10 bases between. Germline V gene lookup returns CDR1 SQVTM and CDR2 ANQGSEA. CDR3 nucleotide sequence: TGCAGCGTTGAAGGCAGGGACGGCTCCTACGAGCAGTACTTC. It specifies CSVEGRDGSYEQYF.

The V call is TRBV6-5, the J call TRBJ1-4; 8 nucleotides line up with TRBD1. The germline V gene has CDR1 MNHEY and CDR2 SVGAGI. V lost 6 bases to trimming and J lost 1 base; unmatched junction nucleotides: 1. The length of the CDR3 is 14 residues. The CDR3 DNA reads TGTGCCAGCAGAGACAGGGGAACTAATGAAAAACTGTTTTTT. Translated: CASRDRGTNEKLFF.

The V and J genes are TRBV19 and TRBJ1-2; D uncertain. The CDR3 spans 12 residues. The germline V gene has CDR1 LNHDA and CDR2 SQIVND (reference sequence). Trimming pared 4 bases from V and 12 bases from J, leaving 15 bases between. In DNA form, the CDR3 reads TGTGCCAGTAGTAACGGCGGGAGTGGGAACACCTTC. Protein: CASSNGGSGNTF.

The CDR3: CASSLGAPFYEQYF. The CDR3 coding sequence is TGTGCCAGCAGCTTGGGTGCCCCTTTCTACGAGCAGTACTTC. The V call is TRBV5-4, the J call TRBJ2-7; the D is unclear. Germline V gives CDR1 SGHNT, CDR2 YYREEE (reference sequence). The CDR3 length is 14 residues. V lost 0 bases and J 3 bases, leaving 10 bases between the germline ends.

The chain recombines TRBV11-2 with TRBJ2-7, with a weak D call TRBD1 (5 bases). The length of the CDR3 is 13 residues. Germline values: CDR1 SGHAT, CDR2 FQNNGV. V was cut by 3 bases and J by 3 bases, with 9 bases left in between. CDR3 residues: CASSFLDSYEQYF. CDR3 nucleotides: TGTGCCAGCAGCTTCCTTGACAGCTACGAGCAGTACTTC.

This sequence joins TRBV11-2 and TRBJ1-6; perhaps TRBD1 as D (5 bases). V shed 5 bases and J shed 8 bases, with 13 bases lying between them. The CDR3 covers 14 residues. Germline CDR1 is SGHAT and CDR2 is FQNNGV. The CDR3 DNA sequence: TGTGCCAGCAGCCCCAGCGGGGGTTATTCACCCCTCCACTTT. It yields the protein CASSPSGGYSPLHF. Filled out from reference TRBV11-2 and TRBJ1-6, the complete variable domain reads EAGVAQSPRYKIIEKRQSVAFWCNPISGHATLYWYQQILGQGPKLLIQFQNNGVVDDSQLPKDRFSAERLKGVDSTLKIQPAKLEDSAVYLCASSPSGGYSPLHFGNGTRLTVT.

V gene TRBV4-1 combines with J gene TRBJ2-7; TRBD2 agrees at 9 bases. Trimming took 2 bases from V and 5 from J; bases not matched to a gene: 10. Germline CDR1 and CDR2: MGHRA and YSYEKL. This CDR3 has 16 amino acids. The CDR3 DNA follows: TGCGCCAGCAGCCAAATGGGCGGGGGGGTCTCTCACGAGCAGTACTTC. Protein product: CASSQMGGGVSHEQYF.

V is TRBV19 and J is TRBJ1-1; 10 nucleotides agree with TRBD1. The V segment lost 3 bases and the J segment 11 bases; nucleotides outside the gene matches: 9. The length of the CDR3 is 14 residues. Germline V gene lookup returns CDR1 LNHDA and CDR2 SQIVND (reference sequence). CDR3 residues: CASSIPGTGVGAFF. The CDR3 DNA reads as TGTGCCAGTAGTATTCCCGGGACAGGGGTTGGTGCTTTCTTT.